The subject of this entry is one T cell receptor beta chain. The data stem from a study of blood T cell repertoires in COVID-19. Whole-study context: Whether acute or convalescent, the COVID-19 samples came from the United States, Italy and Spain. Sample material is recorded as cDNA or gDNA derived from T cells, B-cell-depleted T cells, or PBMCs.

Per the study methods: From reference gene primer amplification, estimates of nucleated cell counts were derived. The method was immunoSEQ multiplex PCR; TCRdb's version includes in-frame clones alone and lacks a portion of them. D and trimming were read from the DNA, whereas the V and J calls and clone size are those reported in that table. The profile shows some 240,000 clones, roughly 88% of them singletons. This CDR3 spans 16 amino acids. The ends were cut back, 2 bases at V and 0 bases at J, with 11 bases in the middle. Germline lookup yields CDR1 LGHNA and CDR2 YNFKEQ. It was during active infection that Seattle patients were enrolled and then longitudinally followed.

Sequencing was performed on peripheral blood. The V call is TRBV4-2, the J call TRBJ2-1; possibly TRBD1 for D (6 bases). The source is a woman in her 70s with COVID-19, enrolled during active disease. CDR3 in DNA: TGTGCCAGCAGCCAAAGACAGGCCTACTCCTACAATGAGCAGTTCTTC. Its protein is CASSQRQAYSYNEQFF.